This T cell receptor (beta chain) was identified during a study of T cell responses to AZD1222 COVID-19 vaccine (dated by TCRdb to the early 2020s). Regarding the complete study: AZD1222 recipients given second doses at about 4 weeks or at about 12 weeks were pooled, since spike-specific TCR depth and breadth were not found to differ between the two schedules. Trial participants were enrolled into age subgroups of 18-55, 56-69 and 70-plus years, which contained approximately 150, 28 and 58 TCR-sequenced participants, respectively. A total of approximately 230 trial participants underwent TCR sequencing, of whom around 200 received two doses of AZD1222 and some 25 received two doses of the MenACWY control vaccine. What the research found in general, with its limitations: Because no samples from the day 14 peak response were available, repertoires could be characterized only after the peak T cell response. Only five or six AZD1222 recipients were SARS-CoV-2 seropositive at baseline, limiting conclusions about previously exposed vaccinees. Reportedly, almost half of the unique spike-specific TCRs recognized epitopes lying outside the regions that are mutated in the B.1.351 and B.1.1.7 variants. Participants were mostly white British, with more females than males. The authors suggested clonal diversity may have been underestimated. After two AZD1222 doses, both the breadth and the depth of spike-specific TCRs were significantly higher than at day 0 and than in MenACWY recipients. The 56-69-year group was small, and its depth increase did not reach significance, likely because of low power. Vaccine-associated CD4 TCRs spanned the whole spike protein, with dominant responses in regions 160-218 and 743-854.

Reading from cysteine to phenylalanine, the CDR3 counts 13 amino acids. CDR3 DNA only is kept here, 39 bases in frame from base 1. V and J lose 8 bases and 2 bases, and a span of 10 bases separates them. From the germline V gene, CDR1 is SGHTA and CDR2 is FQGNSA. This sample's time point label indicates: baseline before first vaccination. Vaccinee samples were obtained from the UK trials COV001 and COV002, which included a single-blind randomized controlled phase 2/3 trial of AZD1222 (ChAdOx1 nCoV-19) in healthy adults. Trial participant PBMC samples were collected at day 0 and day 28 after the second dose for TCRbeta chain sequencing. Notes on this clone: Its recognized antigen is unknown. No quality values exist for individual bases; no much larger clone is one base distant.

The CDR3 regions of human TCRbeta chains were subjected to immunosequencing. The source study handled its data this way. Repertoire TCRs were checked for matches against a reference library of SARS-CoV-2-specific TCRs that had been generated using the MIRA antigen-specificity platform. Breadth meant the fraction of unique TCRs that were SARS-CoV-2-associated, whereas depth meant the fraction of total T cells that were SARS-CoV-2-associated. Using the MIRA data, each spike-specific TCR was assigned both to the spike region to which the TCR was reactive and to a CD4 or CD8 class. Log10-transformed breadth and depth values were compared by one-way ANOVA with Sidak's multiple comparisons tests. TCRdb holds this immuneACCESS table with in-frame rearrangements only. Some clones are missing; in checked studies, unresolved V genes explain under half, and the rest has no known cause. V, J and clone size are taken as reported in that table, and D and trimming were inferred from the DNA itself. The sample yields 90,000 to 100,000 clones; around 89% were counted once. The ten largest clones add up to 7.5% of the sample.

The sequence links TRBV7-2 to TRBJ2-1; a weak D assignment points to TRBD1 (7 bases agree). The receptor comes from an adult in good health. Sequenced here: peripheral blood, sampled on day 0 of AZD1222 vaccination. The CDR3 region reads CASARGAYNEQFF. The sequenced DNA is TGTGCCAGCGCCAGGGGGGCCTACAATGAGCAGTTCTTC.